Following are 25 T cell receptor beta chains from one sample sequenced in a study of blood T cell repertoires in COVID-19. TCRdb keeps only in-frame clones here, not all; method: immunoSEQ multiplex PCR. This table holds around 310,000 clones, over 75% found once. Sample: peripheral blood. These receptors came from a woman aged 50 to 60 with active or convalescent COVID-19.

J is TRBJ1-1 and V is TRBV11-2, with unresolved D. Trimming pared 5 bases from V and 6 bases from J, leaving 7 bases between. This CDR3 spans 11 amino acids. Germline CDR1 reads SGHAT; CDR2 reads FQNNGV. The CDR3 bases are TGTGCCAGCAGCCCGGCGGCTGAAGCTTTCTTT. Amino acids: CASSPAAEAFF.

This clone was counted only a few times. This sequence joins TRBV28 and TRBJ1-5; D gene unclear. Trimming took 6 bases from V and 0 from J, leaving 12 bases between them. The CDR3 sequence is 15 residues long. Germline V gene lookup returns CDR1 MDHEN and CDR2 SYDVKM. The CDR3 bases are TGTGCCAGCAGACGCCCTCCCGGTAGCAATCAGCCCCAGCATTTT. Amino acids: CASRRPPGSNQPQHF.

CDR3 DNA sequence: TGCGCCAGCAGCTTGCCGCGTGGGACAGTAGATGGCTACACCTTC. It codes for CASSLPRGTVDGYTF. The chain carries TRBV5-1 and TRBJ1-2; TRBD1 matches 7 bases. From germline, CDR1 is SGHRS and CDR2 YFSETQ. V was clipped by 1 base and J by 6 bases; unmatched bases: 9. The CDR3 loop spans 15 amino acids. The full variable domain, its missing parts supplied by reference TRBV5-1 and TRBJ1-2, is KAGVTQTPRYLIKTRGQQVTLSCSPISGHRSVSWYQQTPGQGLQFLFEYFSETQRNKGNFPGRFSGRQFSNSRSEMNVSTLELGDSALYLCASSLPRGTVDGYTFGSGTRLTVV.

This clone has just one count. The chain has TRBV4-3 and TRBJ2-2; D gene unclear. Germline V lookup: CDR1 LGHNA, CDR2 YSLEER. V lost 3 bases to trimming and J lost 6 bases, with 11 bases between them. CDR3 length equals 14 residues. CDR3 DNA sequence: TGCGCCAGCAGCCACCCTGCCCGGTCCGGGGAGCTGTTTTTT. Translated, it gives CASSHPARSGELFF.

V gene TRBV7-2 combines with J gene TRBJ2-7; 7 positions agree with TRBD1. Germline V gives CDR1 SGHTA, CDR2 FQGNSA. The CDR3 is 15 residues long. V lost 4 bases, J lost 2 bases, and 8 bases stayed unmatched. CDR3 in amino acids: CASSSEPGTAYEQYF. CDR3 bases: TGTGCCAGCAGCTCTGAACCCGGGACAGCCTACGAGCAGTACTTC.

CDR3 loop: CASSPPRHGGATDANEKLFF. CDR3 DNA: TGTGCCAGCAGTCCCCCGAGGCATGGGGGGGCCACAGACGCTAATGAAAAACTGTTTTTT. This chain links TRBV6-4 with TRBJ1-4; possible D gene TRBD1, 6 bases. V was clipped by 5 bases and J by 3 bases, with 28 bases between them. The CDR3 is made up of 20 amino acids. The germline gives CDR1 MRHNA, CDR2 SNTAGT.

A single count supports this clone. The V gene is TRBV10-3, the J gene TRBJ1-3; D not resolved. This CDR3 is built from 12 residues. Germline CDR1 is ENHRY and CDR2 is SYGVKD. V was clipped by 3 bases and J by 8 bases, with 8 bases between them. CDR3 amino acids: CAISDNLDTIYF. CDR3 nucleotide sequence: TGTGCCATCAGTGATAACTTAGACACCATATATTTT.

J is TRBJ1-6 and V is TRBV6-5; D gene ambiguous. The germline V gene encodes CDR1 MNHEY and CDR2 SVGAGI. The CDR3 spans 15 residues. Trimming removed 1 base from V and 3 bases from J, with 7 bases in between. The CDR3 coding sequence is TGTGCCAGCAGTTACTTAGAGGGCTATAATTCACCCCTCCACTTT. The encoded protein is CASSYLEGYNSPLHF.

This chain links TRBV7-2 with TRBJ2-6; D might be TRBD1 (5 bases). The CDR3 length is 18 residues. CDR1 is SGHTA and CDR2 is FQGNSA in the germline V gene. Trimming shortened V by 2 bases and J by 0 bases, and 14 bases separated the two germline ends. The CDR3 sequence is CASSLSAQVYSGANVLTF. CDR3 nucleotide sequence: TGTGCCAGCAGCTTATCCGCACAGGTGTACTCTGGGGCCAACGTCCTGACTTTC.

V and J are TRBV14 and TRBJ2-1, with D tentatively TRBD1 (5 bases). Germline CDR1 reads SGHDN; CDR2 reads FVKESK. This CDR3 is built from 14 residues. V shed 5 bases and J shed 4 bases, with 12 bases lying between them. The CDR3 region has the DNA TGTGCCAGCAGCAAAGGGGCAGCTTACAATGAGCAGTTCTTC. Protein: CASSKGAAYNEQFF.

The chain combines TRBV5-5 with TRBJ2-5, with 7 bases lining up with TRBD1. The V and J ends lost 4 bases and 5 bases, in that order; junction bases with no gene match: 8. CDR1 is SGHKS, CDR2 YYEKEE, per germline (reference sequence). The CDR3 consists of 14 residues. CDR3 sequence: CASSVQGHGETQYF. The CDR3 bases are TGTGCCAGCAGCGTACAGGGGCACGGGGAGACCCAGTACTTC. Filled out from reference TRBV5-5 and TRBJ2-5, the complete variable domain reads DAGVTQSPTHLIKTRGQQVTLRCSPISGHKSVSWYQQVLGQGPQFIFQYYEKEERGRGNFPDRFSARQFPNYSSELNVNALLLGDSALYLCASSVQGHGETQYFGPGTRLLVL.

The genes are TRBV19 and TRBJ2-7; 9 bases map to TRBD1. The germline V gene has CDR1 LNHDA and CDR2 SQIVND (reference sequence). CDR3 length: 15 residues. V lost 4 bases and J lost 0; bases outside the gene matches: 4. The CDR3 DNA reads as TGTGCCAGTAGTAGCCGGGACAGGGACTCCTACGAGCAGTACTTC. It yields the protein CASSSRDRDSYEQYF.

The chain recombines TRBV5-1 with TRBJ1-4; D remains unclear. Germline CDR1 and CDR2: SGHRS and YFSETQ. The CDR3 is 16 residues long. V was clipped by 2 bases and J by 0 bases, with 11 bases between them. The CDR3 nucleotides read TGCGCCAGCAGCTTCGGGAATCCGGCAACTAATGAAAAACTGTTTTTT. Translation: CASSFGNPATNEKLFF.

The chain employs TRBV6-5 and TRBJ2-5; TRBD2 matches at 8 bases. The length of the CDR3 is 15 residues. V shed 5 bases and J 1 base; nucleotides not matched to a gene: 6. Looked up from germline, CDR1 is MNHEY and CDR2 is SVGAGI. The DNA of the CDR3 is TGTGCCAGCAGTCCCGGCAGCGGGGGCCAAGAGACCCAGTACTTC. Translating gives CASSPGSGGQETQYF.

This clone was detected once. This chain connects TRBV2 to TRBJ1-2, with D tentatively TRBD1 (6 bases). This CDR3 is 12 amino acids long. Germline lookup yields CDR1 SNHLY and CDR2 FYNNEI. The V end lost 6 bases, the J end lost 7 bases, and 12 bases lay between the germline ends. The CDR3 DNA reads TGTGCCAGCAGCAAGATGGGGGCTGGCTACACCTTC. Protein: CASSKMGAGYTF.

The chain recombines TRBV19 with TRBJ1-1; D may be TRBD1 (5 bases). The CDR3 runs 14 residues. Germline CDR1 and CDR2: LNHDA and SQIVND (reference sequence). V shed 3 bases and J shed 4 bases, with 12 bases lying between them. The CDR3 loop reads CASSIRVGGTEAFF. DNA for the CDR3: TGTGCCAGTAGTATCCGCGTGGGGGGCACTGAAGCTTTCTTT.

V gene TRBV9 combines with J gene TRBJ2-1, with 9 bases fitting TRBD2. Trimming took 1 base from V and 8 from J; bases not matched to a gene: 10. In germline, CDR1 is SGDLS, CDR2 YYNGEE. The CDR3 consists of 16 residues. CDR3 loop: CASSVRGRALSDEQFF. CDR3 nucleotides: TGTGCCAGCAGCGTACGCGGGAGGGCCCTTAGCGATGAGCAGTTCTTC.

DNA of the CDR3: TGTGCCAGCAGTTTGCAGTTAACCGGGGAGCTGTTTTTT. Translating it yields CASSLQLTGELFF. The chain has TRBV27 and TRBJ2-2; D is unclear. The CDR3 length is 13 residues. Germline V gene sequence: CDR1 MNHEY, CDR2 SMNVEV (reference sequence). Trimming removed 3 bases at V and 5 bases at J, with 7 bases between.

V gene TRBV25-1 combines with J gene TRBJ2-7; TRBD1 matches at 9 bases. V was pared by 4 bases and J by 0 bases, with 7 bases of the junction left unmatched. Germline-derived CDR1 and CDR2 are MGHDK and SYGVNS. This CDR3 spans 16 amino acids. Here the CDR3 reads CASSGLTGGTSYEQYF. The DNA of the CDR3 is TGTGCCAGCAGTGGGCTAACAGGGGGCACCTCCTACGAGCAGTACTTC.

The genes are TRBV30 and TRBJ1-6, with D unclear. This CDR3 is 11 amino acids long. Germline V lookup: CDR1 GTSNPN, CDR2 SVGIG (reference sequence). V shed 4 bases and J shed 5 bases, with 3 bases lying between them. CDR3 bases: TGTGCCTGGACTAATAATTCACCCCTCCACTTT. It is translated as CAWTNNSPLHF.

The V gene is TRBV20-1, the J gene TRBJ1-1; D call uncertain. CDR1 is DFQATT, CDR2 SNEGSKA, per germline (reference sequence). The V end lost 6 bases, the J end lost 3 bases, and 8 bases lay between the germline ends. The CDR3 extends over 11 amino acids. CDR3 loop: CSAQTDTEAFF. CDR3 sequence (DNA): TGCAGTGCACAGACGGACACTGAAGCTTTCTTT.

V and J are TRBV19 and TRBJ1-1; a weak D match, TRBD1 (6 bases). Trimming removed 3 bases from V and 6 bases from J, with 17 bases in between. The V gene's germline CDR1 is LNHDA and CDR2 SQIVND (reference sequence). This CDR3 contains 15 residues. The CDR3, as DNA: TGTGCCAGTAGTATTCGGAGGACAGTCGGGGCTGAAGCTTTCTTT. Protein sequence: CASSIRRTVGAEAFF.

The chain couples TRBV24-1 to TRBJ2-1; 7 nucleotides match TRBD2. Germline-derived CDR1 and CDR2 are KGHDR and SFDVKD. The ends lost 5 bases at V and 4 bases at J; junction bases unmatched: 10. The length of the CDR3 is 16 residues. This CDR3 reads CATSGGFGGLYNEQFF. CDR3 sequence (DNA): TGTGCCACCAGTGGAGGGTTTGGGGGACTATACAATGAGCAGTTCTTC.

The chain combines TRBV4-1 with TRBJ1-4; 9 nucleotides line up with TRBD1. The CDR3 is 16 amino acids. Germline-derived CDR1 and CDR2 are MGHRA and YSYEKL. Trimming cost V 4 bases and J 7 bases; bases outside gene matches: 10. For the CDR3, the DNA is TGCGCCAGCAGCCCCCGGATAGAGACAGGGGGTGAAAAACTGTTTTTT. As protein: CASSPRIETGGEKLFF.

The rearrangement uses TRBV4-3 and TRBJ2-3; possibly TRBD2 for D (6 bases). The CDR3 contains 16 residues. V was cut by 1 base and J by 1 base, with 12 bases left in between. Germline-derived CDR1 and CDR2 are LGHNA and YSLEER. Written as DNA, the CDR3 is TGCGCCAGCAGCCAAGGTGGGGGGACCGGCACAGATACGCAGTATTTT. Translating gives CASSQGGGTGTDTQYF.